This T cell receptor (beta chain) derives from a study of blood T cells in healthy people across ages. At the level of the study: Through template switching, about one barcoded beta molecule was captured per two T cells, as measured in model experiments. Study findings and constraints: Underestimates were what the diversity estimates from one million T cells were considered to be. Because donor CMV status was unknown, expanded clonotype changes were possibly confounded.

PCR was performed a second time for 7 to 11 cycles using a sample-barcoded 5' primer and a J-beta primer mix. A single record per CDR3 protein comes from TCRdb applying MiXCR to the 5' RACE reads. The table records around 1,600,000 distinct CDR3 sequences, around 40% of them present only once. Only one count was recorded for this clonotype. What it binds is not known. Mismatch with germline at one junction end may stem from a read error. From germline, CDR1 is MGHRA and CDR2 YSYEKL. The CDR3 covers 16 residues. The receptor was isolated from a woman in her late teens or twenties in good health. Sequencing was carried out using blood. The gene calls are TRBV4-1 and TRBJ2-1; D is ambiguous. The CDR3 is CASSQGVESSYNERFF. CDR3 DNA: TGCGCCAGCAGCCAAGGTGTAGAGAGCTCCTACAATGAGCGGTTCTTC.